This TCR beta chain derives from a study of blood T cell repertoires in COVID-19. Overall study context: T cells, B-cell-depleted T cells, or PBMCs provided the cDNA or gDNA that served as material.

Sequencing was performed with immunoSEQ multiplex PCR; in TCRdb, only in-frame clones are kept and a portion is missing. The sample contains under 200,000 clones, approximately 86% of which appear only once. Germline CDR1 is MNHNY and CDR2 is SVGAGI (reference sequence). The CDR3 covers 14 residues. V trimming: 6 bases; J trimming: 0 bases; junction bases outside the gene matches: 4. Sample: PBMCs or T cells enriched from blood (not recorded which). The chain uses TRBV6-6 and TRBJ2-7; TRBD1 agrees at 8 bases. The receptor comes from an older woman with acute COVID-19. The CDR3 reads CASSRDRSSYEQYF. DNA of the CDR3: TGTGCCAGCAGCCGGGACAGGAGCTCCTACGAGCAGTACTTC.